Listed here are 30 T cell receptor beta chains from one sample, sequenced in a study of blood T cell repertoires in COVID-19. Assay: immunoSEQ multiplex PCR; the TCRdb copy retains only in-frame clones and omits some. This table holds 200,000 or so clones, about 88% found once. Sequenced material: PBMCs or T cells enriched from blood (not recorded which). All receptors come from a woman in her twenties or thirties who had recovered from COVID-19.

This clone appeared once. CDR3 DNA: TGTGCCAGCATCAGGACAGCCCTCTCCTACGAGCAGTACTTC. This gives the protein CASIRTALSYEQYF. The chain couples TRBV6-1 to TRBJ2-7; weak D call: TRBD1 (6 bases). From germline, CDR1 is MNHNS and CDR2 SASEGT. V lost 7 bases to trimming and J lost 0 bases, with 13 bases between them. The CDR3 spans 14 residues.

The chain links TRBV7-9 to TRBJ1-1; 9 bases match TRBD1. After removal of 5 bases from V and 1 base from J, the junction contained 5 bases not matched to a gene. CDR1 is SEHNR and CDR2 is FQNEAQ in the germline V gene (reference sequence). The CDR3 consists of 15 residues. CDR3 nucleotides: TGTGCCAGCAGCCCCGGACAGGGGCGGAACACTGAAGCTTTCTTT. It is translated as CASSPGQGRNTEAFF.

The rearrangement uses TRBV7-7 and TRBJ2-7, with 9 nucleotides matching TRBD2. Germline CDR1 SSHAT, CDR2 FNYEAQ (reference sequence). Unmatched junction bases numbered 7, after V lost 5 bases and J lost 2 bases. There are 15 residues in the CDR3. DNA for the CDR3: TGTGCCAGCAGCCCTTTAGCGGGGGCCACCTACGAGCAGTACTTC. Encoded protein: CASSPLAGATYEQYF.

The chain is built from TRBV9 and TRBJ1-2; 7 bases are a match to TRBD1. V trimming: 3 bases; J trimming: 8 bases; junction bases outside the gene matches: 16. Germline assignment: CDR1 SGDLS and CDR2 YYNGEE. The CDR3 is 16 residues long. CDR3 loop: CASSAKQGSDTHGYTF. The CDR3 coding sequence is TGTGCCAGCAGCGCAAAACAGGGGTCTGACACGCACGGCTACACCTTC.

The chain uses TRBV11-1 and TRBJ2-2; a possible D gene is TRBD2 (6 bases). The V gene lost 5 bases and the J gene lost 0 bases, with 13 bases spanning the gap. There are 16 residues in the CDR3. CDR1 and CDR2 (germline): SGHAT, FQDESV (reference sequence). The CDR3 DNA follows: TGTGCCAGCAGCCCCCGACTAGAATCGAACACCGGGGAGCTGTTTTTT. This encodes CASSPRLESNTGELFF.

This chain connects TRBV19 to TRBJ2-7, with 10 bases identical to TRBD1. Losses at the gene ends were 7 bases for V and 5 bases for J; bases not matched to a gene: 14. From germline, CDR1 is LNHDA and CDR2 SQIVND (reference sequence). CDR3 length: 16 residues. The CDR3 region has the DNA TGTGCCAGTACCGCACGGGGGGGGACAGGGGCAGACGAGCAGTACTTC. Protein product: CASTARGGTGADEQYF.

The V call is TRBV9, the J call TRBJ2-1; D perhaps matches TRBD2 (5 bases). Germline V gives CDR1 SGDLS, CDR2 YYNGEE. The CDR3 runs to 17 residues. Trimming removed 4 bases at V and 5 bases at J, with 22 bases between. This CDR3 is CASSSLRGSSLNNEQFF. The CDR3 DNA reads TGTGCCAGCAGCTCCCTTCGAGGGTCTAGCTTAAACAATGAGCAGTTCTTC.

The rearrangement joins TRBV19 to TRBJ2-7; no clear D. Germline V lookup: CDR1 LNHDA, CDR2 SQIVND (reference sequence). V lost 3 bases and J 3 bases, leaving 6 bases between the germline ends. The CDR3 covers 12 residues. The CDR3 here is CASSMSGYEQYF. The CDR3 DNA reads TGTGCCAGTAGTATGTCAGGCTACGAGCAGTACTTC.

V is TRBV6-2 or TRBV6-3 and J is TRBJ2-3; D gene unclear. Trimming shortened V by 0 bases and J by 5 bases, and 3 bases separated the two germline ends. The CDR3 is 12 amino acids. Germline V gives CDR1 MNHEY, CDR2 SVGEGT. Here the CDR3 reads CASSYSQDTQYF. The CDR3 DNA follows: TGTGCCAGCAGTTACTCCCAAGATACGCAGTATTTT.

V is TRBV11-1 and J is TRBJ1-1; 7 bases are shared with TRBD1. Trimming removed 8 bases from V and 0 bases from J; junction bases left unmatched: 9. The CDR3 sequence is 15 residues long. In germline, CDR1 is SGHAT, CDR2 FQDESV (reference sequence). DNA for the CDR3: TGTGCCAGCGAGTATGGGACAGCCATGAACACTGAAGCTTTCTTT. Its translation: CASEYGTAMNTEAFF.

Only one count was recorded for this clone. The V gene is TRBV6-2 or TRBV6-3, the J gene TRBJ2-1; 8 bases fit TRBD2. The CDR3 loop spans 16 amino acids. V lost 0 bases, J lost 5 bases, and 6 bases stayed unmatched. CDR1 is MNHEY and CDR2 is SVGEGT in the germline V gene. CDR3 sequence reads: CASSYSLDGGDNEQFF. The CDR3 bases are TGTGCCAGCAGTTACTCGTTGGACGGGGGGGACAATGAGCAGTTCTTC.

The chain combines TRBV4-1 with TRBJ1-2, with unresolved D. V was clipped by 0 bases and J by 0 bases, with 5 bases between them. This CDR3 has 14 amino acids. The germline V gene has CDR1 MGHRA and CDR2 YSYEKL. CDR3: CASSQDITNYGYTF. The CDR3 region has the DNA TGCGCCAGCAGCCAAGATATAACTAACTATGGCTACACCTTC.

V is TRBV19 and J is TRBJ1-2; TRBD1 agrees at 8 bases. V gave up 6 bases and J gave up 3 bases; unmatched junction bases: 9. Germline V gene sequence: CDR1 LNHDA, CDR2 SQIVND (reference sequence). The CDR3 is 15 residues long. CDR3 protein: CASSMQDREDYGYTF. For the CDR3, the DNA is TGTGCCAGTAGCATGCAGGACAGGGAGGACTATGGCTACACCTTC.

The chain couples TRBV2 to TRBJ1-6; possibly TRBD1 for D (5 bases). The CDR3 spans 15 residues. Trimming cost V 2 bases and J 7 bases, with 12 bases left between them. Germline V gives CDR1 SNHLY, CDR2 FYNNEI. The CDR3, as DNA: TGTGCCAGCAGTGAAACGACGACAGCCAATTCACCCCTCCACTTT. Translated, it gives CASSETTTANSPLHF.

This chain links TRBV5-1 with TRBJ2-1; 10 nucleotides line up with TRBD1. The CDR3 is 16 amino acids. Germline loops: CDR1 SGHRS, CDR2 YFSETQ. With V trimmed by 1 base and J by 6 bases, 7 bases remained unmatched. The CDR3, as DNA: TGCGCCAGCAGCTTGATTGGGACAGGGGATGGCAATGAGCAGTTCTTC. It translates to CASSLIGTGDGNEQFF.

The chain joins TRBV19 to TRBJ1-6, with D possibly TRBD1 on 5 matching bases. Per germline, CDR1 LNHDA and CDR2 SQIVND (reference sequence). Trimming removed 7 bases from V and 7 bases from J, with 11 bases in between. The CDR3 has 13 residues. The CDR3 DNA sequence: TGTGCCAGTACCGGCAGGGTAAATTCACCCCTCCACTTT. Translating gives CASTGRVNSPLHF.

This clone appeared a single time. For the CDR3, the DNA is TGTGCCAGCAGCTGGGGGGGCAGCCTGAGCTCCTATAATTCACCCCTCCACTTT. It specifies CASSWGGSLSSYNSPLHF. The V call is TRBV7-9, the J call TRBJ1-6; perhaps TRBD1 as D (6 bases). Per germline, CDR1 SEHNR and CDR2 FQNEAQ (reference sequence). The length of the CDR3 is 18 residues. Trimming removed 4 bases from V and 0 bases from J, with 16 bases in between.

This chain joins TRBV11-2 and TRBJ2-2, with 9 bases aligning to TRBD1. This CDR3 spans 16 amino acids. V lost 6 bases to trimming and J lost 1 base; unmatched junction nucleotides: 6. Per the germline V gene, CDR1 is SGHAT and CDR2 is FQNNGV. The CDR3 bases are TGTGCCAGCAGAGCTCCGGGACAGGGGAACACCGGGGAGCTGTTTTTT. Translating it yields CASRAPGQGNTGELFF.

V usage is TRBV6-2 or TRBV6-3 and J usage is TRBJ2-5, with unresolved D. CDR1 MNHEY and CDR2 SVGEGT come from the germline V gene. Trimming stripped 8 bases from V and 2 bases from J, with 9 bases between. The CDR3 contains 12 residues. CDR3 coding DNA: TGTGCCAGCTGTTGGCCTCAAGAGACCCAGTACTTC. This translates into CASCWPQETQYF.

This chain joins TRBV27 and TRBJ2-3; no clear D gene. The CDR3 sequence is 13 residues long. With 3 bases removed from V and 0 bases from J, the gap between germline ends came to 4 bases. Germline V gene data show CDR1 as MNHEY and CDR2 as SMNVEV (reference sequence). CDR3 coding DNA: TGTGCCAGCAGTTTCCTGAGCACAGATACGCAGTATTTT. As protein: CASSFLSTDTQYF.

This chain joins TRBV5-4 and TRBJ2-1, with 10 bases fitting TRBD2. The CDR3 sequence is 17 residues long. CDR1 SGHNT and CDR2 YYREEE come from the germline V gene (reference sequence). Trimming cost V 3 bases and J 4 bases; bases outside gene matches: 10. The CDR3 reads CASSSALAGDLYNEQFF. The CDR3 nucleotides are TGTGCCAGCAGCTCAGCCCTAGCGGGGGATCTTTACAATGAGCAGTTCTTC.

The chain employs TRBV4-3 and TRBJ1-6; D might be TRBD1 (5 bases). The V gene's germline CDR1 is LGHNA and CDR2 YSLEER. The CDR3 runs 16 residues. Trimming left V 3 bases short and J 6 bases short, with 15 bases between. The CDR3 reads CASSQFLVGGNSPLHF. In DNA, the CDR3 is TGCGCCAGCAGCCAGTTCTTGGTCGGGGGTAATTCACCCCTCCACTTT.

This chain uses TRBV2 with TRBJ1-4; D is unclear. Germline loops: CDR1 SNHLY, CDR2 FYNNEI. The CDR3 runs to 14 residues. Trimming cost V 6 bases and J 7 bases, with 15 bases left between them. The CDR3 DNA is TGTGCCAGCAGGGAACAGTCTAGGAGTGAAAAACTGTTTTTT. Its translation is CASREQSRSEKLFF.

The rearrangement uses TRBV9 and TRBJ2-3; a weak D match, TRBD1 (7 bases). Germline CDR1 is SGDLS and CDR2 is YYNGEE. With 4 bases removed from V and 2 bases from J, the gap between germline ends came to 17 bases. This CDR3 contains 16 residues. The CDR3 loop reads CASSLNQGGPTDTQYF. CDR3 sequence (DNA): TGTGCCAGCAGCTTAAACCAGGGGGGCCCCACAGATACGCAGTATTTT.

The chain recombines TRBV5-4 with TRBJ2-1, with 12 bases fitting TRBD2. J was trimmed by 2 bases and V by 0 bases; bases with no gene match: 3. The CDR3 runs 17 residues. Germline V CDR1 and CDR2: SGHNT, YYREEE (reference sequence). The CDR3 region has the DNA TGTGCCAGCAGCTTGGCTAGCGGGGGGGCAACCTACAATGAGCAGTTCTTC. This encodes CASSLASGGATYNEQFF.

The chain is built from TRBV19 and TRBJ2-3; 7 positions match TRBD2. CDR1 LNHDA and CDR2 SQIVND come from the germline V gene (reference sequence). V lost 5 bases to trimming and J lost 6 bases; unmatched junction nucleotides: 8. The CDR3 extends over 14 amino acids. The CDR3 bases are TGTGCCAGTAGTCCCGGACTAGAGGCGGATACGCAGTATTTT. Its protein product is CASSPGLEADTQYF.

The chain links TRBV4-1 to TRBJ2-7; TRBD1 might be the D (5 bases). The CDR3 sequence is 16 residues long. The V gene lost 3 bases and the J gene lost 5 bases, with 20 bases spanning the gap. Germline lookup yields CDR1 MGHRA and CDR2 YSYEKL. The CDR3 reads CASSHPAQDRLDEQYF. In DNA form, the CDR3 reads TGCGCCAGCAGCCACCCGGCACAGGATAGGTTGGACGAGCAGTACTTC.

The genes are TRBV6-5 and TRBJ2-2; no reliable D call. V dropped 6 bases and J dropped 3 bases, with 11 bases sitting between them. Germline CDR1 is MNHEY and CDR2 is SVGAGI. This CDR3 has 14 residues. In DNA, the CDR3 is TGTGCCAGCAGGAACTACGTAGACACCGGGGAGCTGTTTTTT. Translated: CASRNYVDTGELFF.

The V gene is TRBV3-1 (or the pseudogene TRBV3-2), the J gene TRBJ2-7, with D perhaps matching TRBD2 (5 bases). The CDR3 length is 15 residues. Germline assignment: CDR1 LGHDT and CDR2 YNNKEL (reference sequence). Trimming left V 4 bases short and J 3 bases short, with 16 bases between. The CDR3: CASSPGISEGYEQYF. The CDR3 DNA sequence: TGTGCCAGCAGCCCGGGAATTAGCGAGGGCTACGAGCAGTACTTC.

The chain joins TRBV6-5 to TRBJ2-6; a weak D match, TRBD1 (6 bases). The CDR3 consists of 15 residues. Germline CDR1 and CDR2: MNHEY and SVGAGI. V gave up 6 bases and J gave up 1 base, with 10 bases separating them. The CDR3 spells CASSRQVSGANVLTF. The CDR3 nucleotides are TGTGCCAGCAGCAGACAGGTATCTGGGGCCAACGTCCTGACTTTC.